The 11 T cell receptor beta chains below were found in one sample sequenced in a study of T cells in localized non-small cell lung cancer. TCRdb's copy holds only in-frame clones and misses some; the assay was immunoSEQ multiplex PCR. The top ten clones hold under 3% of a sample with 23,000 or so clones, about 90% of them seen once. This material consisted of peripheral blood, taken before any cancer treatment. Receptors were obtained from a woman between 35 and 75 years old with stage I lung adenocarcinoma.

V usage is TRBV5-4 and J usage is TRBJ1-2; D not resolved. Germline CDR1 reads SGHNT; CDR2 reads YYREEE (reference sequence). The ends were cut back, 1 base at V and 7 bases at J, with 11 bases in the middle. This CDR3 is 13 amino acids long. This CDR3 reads CASSLLGSPGYTF. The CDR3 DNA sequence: TGTGCCAGCAGCTTGTTGGGCAGCCCTGGCTACACCTTC.

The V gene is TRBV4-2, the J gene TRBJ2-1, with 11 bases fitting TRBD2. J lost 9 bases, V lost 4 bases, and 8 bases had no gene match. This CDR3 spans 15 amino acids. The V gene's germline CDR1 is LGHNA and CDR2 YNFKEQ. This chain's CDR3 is CASSPHTGTSGEQFF. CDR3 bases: TGTGCCAGCAGCCCTCATACCGGGACTAGCGGTGAGCAGTTCTTC.

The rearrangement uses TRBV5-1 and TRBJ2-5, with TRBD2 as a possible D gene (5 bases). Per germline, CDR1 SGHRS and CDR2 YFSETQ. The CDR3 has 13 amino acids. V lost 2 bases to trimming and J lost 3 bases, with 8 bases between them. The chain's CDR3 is CASSLAGKETQYF. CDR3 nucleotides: TGCGCCAGCAGCTTAGCCGGGAAAGAGACCCAGTACTTC.

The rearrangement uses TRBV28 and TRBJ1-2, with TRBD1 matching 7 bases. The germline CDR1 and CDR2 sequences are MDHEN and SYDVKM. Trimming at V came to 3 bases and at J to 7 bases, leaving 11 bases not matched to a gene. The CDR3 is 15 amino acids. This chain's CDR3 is CASSFGSGQGGGYTF. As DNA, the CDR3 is TGTGCCAGCAGTTTTGGGTCAGGTCAGGGGGGTGGCTACACCTTC.

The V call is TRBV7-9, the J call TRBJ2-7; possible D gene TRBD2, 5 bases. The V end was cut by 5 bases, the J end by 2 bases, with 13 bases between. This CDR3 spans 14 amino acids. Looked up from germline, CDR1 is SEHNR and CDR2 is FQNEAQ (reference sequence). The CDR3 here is CASSRGSSPYEQYF. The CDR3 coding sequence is TGTGCCAGCAGCCGAGGGTCAAGCCCCTACGAGCAGTACTTC.

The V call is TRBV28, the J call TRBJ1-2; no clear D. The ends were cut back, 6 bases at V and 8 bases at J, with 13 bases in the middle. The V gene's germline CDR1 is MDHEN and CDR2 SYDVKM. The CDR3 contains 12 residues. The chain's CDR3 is CASSRDPKGYTF. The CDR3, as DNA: TGTGCCAGCAGCCGCGACCCGAAGGGCTACACCTTC.

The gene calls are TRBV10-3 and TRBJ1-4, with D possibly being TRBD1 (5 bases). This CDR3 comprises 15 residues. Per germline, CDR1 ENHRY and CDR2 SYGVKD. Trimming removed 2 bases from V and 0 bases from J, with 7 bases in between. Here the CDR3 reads CAISEGTATNEKLFF. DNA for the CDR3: TGTGCCATCAGTGAGGGGACCGCAACTAATGAAAAACTGTTTTTT.

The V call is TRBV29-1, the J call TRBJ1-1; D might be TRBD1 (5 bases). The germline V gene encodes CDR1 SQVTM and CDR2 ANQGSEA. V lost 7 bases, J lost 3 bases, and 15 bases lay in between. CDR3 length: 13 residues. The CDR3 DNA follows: TGCAGCGCTCAGGGACGACTCTACACTGAAGCTTTCTTT. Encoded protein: CSAQGRLYTEAFF.

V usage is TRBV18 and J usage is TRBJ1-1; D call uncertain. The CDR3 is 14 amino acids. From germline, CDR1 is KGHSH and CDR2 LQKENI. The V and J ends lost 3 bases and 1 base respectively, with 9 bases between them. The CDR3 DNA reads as TGTGCCAGCTCACCGTTCAATCAGAACACTGAAGCTTTCTTT. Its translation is CASSPFNQNTEAFF.

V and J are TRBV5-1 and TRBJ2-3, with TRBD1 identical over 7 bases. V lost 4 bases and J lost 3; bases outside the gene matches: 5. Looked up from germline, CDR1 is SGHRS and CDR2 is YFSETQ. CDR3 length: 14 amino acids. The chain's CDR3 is CASSLGQTTDTQYF. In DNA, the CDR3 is TGCGCCAGCAGCCTGGGACAGACTACAGATACGCAGTATTTT. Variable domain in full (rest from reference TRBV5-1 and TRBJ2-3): KAGVTQTPRYLIKTRGQQVTLSCSPISGHRSVSWYQQTPGQGLQFLFEYFSETQRNKGNFPGRFSGRQFSNSRSEMNVSTLELGDSALYLCASSLGQTTDTQYFGPGTRLTVL.

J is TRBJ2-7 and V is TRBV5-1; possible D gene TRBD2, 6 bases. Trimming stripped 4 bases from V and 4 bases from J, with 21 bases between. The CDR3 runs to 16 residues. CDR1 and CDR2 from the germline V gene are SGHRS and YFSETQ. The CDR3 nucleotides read TGCGCCAGCAGCCTAACCCCCCCGGGACTGACTTACGAGCAGTACTTC. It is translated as CASSLTPPGLTYEQYF.